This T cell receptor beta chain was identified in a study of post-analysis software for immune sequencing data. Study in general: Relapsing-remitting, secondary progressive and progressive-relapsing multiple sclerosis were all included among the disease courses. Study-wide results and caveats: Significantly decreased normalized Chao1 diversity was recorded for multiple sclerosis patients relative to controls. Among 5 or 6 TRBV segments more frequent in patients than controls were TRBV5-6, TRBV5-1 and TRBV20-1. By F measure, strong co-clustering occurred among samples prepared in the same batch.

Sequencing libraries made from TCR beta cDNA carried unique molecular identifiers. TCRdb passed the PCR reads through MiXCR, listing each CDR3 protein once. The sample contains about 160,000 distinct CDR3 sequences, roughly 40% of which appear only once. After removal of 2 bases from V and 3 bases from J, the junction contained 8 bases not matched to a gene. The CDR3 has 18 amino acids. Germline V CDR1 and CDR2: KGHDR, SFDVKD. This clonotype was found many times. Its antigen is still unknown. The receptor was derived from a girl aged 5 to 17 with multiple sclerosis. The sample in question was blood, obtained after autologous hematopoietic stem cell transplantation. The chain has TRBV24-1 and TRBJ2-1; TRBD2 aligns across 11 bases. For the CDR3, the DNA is TGTGCCACCAGTGATTCCGCCCTGACTAGCGGGAACTACAATGAGCAGTTCTTC. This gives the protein CATSDSALTSGNYNEQFF.